A selection of T cell receptor beta chains follows, all from one sample in a study of blood T cell repertoires in COVID-19. Clones were sequenced by immunoSEQ multiplex PCR, and TCRdb holds only the in-frame ones, with some missing. The top ten hold over 9% of the sample, which has about 260,000 clones, approximately 91% seen once. The sequencing input was peripheral blood. These TCRs come from a woman between 25 and 40 years old with COVID-19, enrolled during active disease. The CDR3 runs from the conserved cysteine through the conserved F or W. D genes are given only for firm matches. Rows give clone size only sometimes, using once, few, many, or a class for an expanded clone.

TRBJ1-2,.,TRBV27,.,CASSFIRGGSYGYTF,TGTGCCAGCAGTTTTATTAGGGGGGGCAGCTATGGCTACACCTTC
TRBJ1-5,.,TRBV7-2,.,CASSLSVQPMNQPQHF,TGTGCCAGCAGCTTATCGGTACAGCCAATGAATCAGCCCCAGCATTTT
TRBJ2-1,TRBD1,TRBV19,once,CASSIPGQGHNEQFF,TGTGCCAGTAGTATCCCGGGACAGGGACACAATGAGCAGTTCTTC
TRBJ2-7,TRBD2,TRBV28,.,CATRTSPTYEQYF,TGTGCCACCCGGACTAGTCCCACCTACGAGCAGTACTTC
TRBJ1-2,TRBD1,TRBV24-1,.,CATSAGGAGYTF,TGTGCCACCAGTGCAGGGGGCGCCGGCTACACCTTC
TRBJ2-7,TRBD2,TRBV20-1,.,CSASRAGGPYEQYF,TGCAGTGCTAGTCGAGCGGGAGGACCCTACGAGCAGTACTTC
TRBJ2-1,TRBD2,TRBV7-3,.,CASSLTISGNYNEQFF,TGTGCCAGCAGCTTAACGATTAGCGGGAACTACAATGAGCAGTTCTTC
TRBJ2-7,TRBD2,TRBV7-2,.,CASTSKGLARGEQYF,TGTGCCAGCACCTCTAAGGGACTAGCAAGGGGTGAGCAGTACTTC
TRBJ1-6,.,TRBV30,.,CAWRLGPSNSPLHF,TGTGCCTGGAGACTGGGGCCTTCAAATTCACCCCTCCACTTT
TRBJ2-7,TRBD2,TRBV20-1,few,CSASPWRENGYEQYF,TGCAGTGCTAGTCCGTGGCGGGAGAATGGGTACGAGCAGTACTTC
TRBJ1-4,TRBD1,TRBV9,.,CASSLDRGRGEKLFF,TGTGCCAGCAGCTTAGACAGGGGGCGCGGTGAAAAACTGTTTTTT
TRBJ2-3,TRBD2,TRBV5-6,.,CASSLGLGTDTQYF,TGTGCCAGCAGCCTGGGACTAGGCACAGATACGCAGTATTTT
TRBJ1-1,TRBD1,TRBV11-2,.,CASSSYGQGGTEAFF,TGTGCCAGCAGCTCCTACGGACAGGGAGGGACTGAAGCTTTCTTT
TRBJ2-2,.,TRBV7-2,.,CASSLVVLTGELFF,TGTGCCAGCAGCTTAGTAGTCCTCACCGGGGAGCTGTTTTTT
TRBJ2-5,TRBD1,TRBV29-1,.,CSVDDLGQGETQYF,TGCAGCGTTGATGATTTAGGACAGGGGGAGACCCAGTACTTC
TRBJ1-1,.,TRBV20-1,.,CSAYRETEAFF,TGCAGTGCTTACCGAGAAACTGAAGCTTTCTTT
TRBJ2-2,TRBD2,TRBV6-5,few,CASSYGRANTGELFF,TGTGCCAGCAGCTACGGGAGGGCCAACACCGGGGAGCTGTTTTTT
TRBJ1-5,TRBD1,TRBV28,.,CASSYLRQGNNQPQHF,TGTGCCAGCAGTTACCTACGACAGGGGAACAATCAGCCCCAGCATTTT
TRBJ1-1,.,TRBV5-1,once,CASSLESGDTEAFF,TGCGCCAGCAGCTTGGAGTCGGGGGACACTGAAGCTTTCTTT
TRBJ1-4,.,TRBV7-9,.,CASSFPGINEKLFF,TGTGCCAGCAGCTTTCCGGGGATTAATGAAAAACTGTTTTTT
TRBJ2-3,TRBD1,TRBV28,.,CASSGQGAGDTQYF,TGTGCCAGCAGCGGACAGGGGGCAGGAGATACGCAGTATTTT
TRBJ1-2,.,TRBV6-5,.,CATFDFGYTF,TGTGCCACCTTCGACTTCGGCTACACCTTC
TRBJ2-2,TRBD1,TRBV7-9,.,CASSLAPGQGAAGELFF,TGTGCCAGCAGCTTAGCGCCGGGGCAGGGGGCCGCCGGGGAGCTGTTTTTT
TRBJ1-1,TRBD1,TRBV18,.,CASSPNLLQGALPVNTEAFF,TGTGCCAGCTCACCTAACCTCTTACAGGGGGCCCTTCCGGTGAACACTGAAGCTTTCTTT
TRBJ2-3,.,TRBV19,.,CASRPPTISTDTQYF,TGTGCCAGTAGGCCCCCGACAATCAGCACAGATACGCAGTATTTT
TRBJ1-2,.,TRBV27,.,CASRLVAGNYGYTF,TGTGCCAGCAGACTCGTAGCGGGAAACTATGGCTACACCTTC
TRBJ1-2,.,TRBV6-5,.,CASSTEAPRARGYTF,TGTGCCAGCAGTACCGAAGCGCCGAGGGCTCGTGGCTACACCTTC
TRBJ2-1,TRBD1,TRBV5-1,.,CASSLGQGRNEQFF,TGCGCCAGCAGCCTAGGACAGGGGAGGAATGAGCAGTTCTTC